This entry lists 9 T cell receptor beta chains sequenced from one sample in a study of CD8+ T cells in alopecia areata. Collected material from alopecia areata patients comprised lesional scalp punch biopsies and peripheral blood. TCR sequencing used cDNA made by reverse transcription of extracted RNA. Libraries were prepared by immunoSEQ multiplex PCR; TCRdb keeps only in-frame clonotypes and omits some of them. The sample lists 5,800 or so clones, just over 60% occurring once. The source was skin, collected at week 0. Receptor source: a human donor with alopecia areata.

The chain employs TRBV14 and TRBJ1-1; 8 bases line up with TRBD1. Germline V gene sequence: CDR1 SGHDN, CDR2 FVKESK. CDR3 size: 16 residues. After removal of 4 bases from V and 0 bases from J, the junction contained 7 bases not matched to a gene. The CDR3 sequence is CASSRRQGRMNTEAFF. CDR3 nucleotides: TGTGCCAGCAGCCGACGACAGGGGCGGATGAACACTGAAGCTTTCTTT.

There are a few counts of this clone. The CDR3 sequence: CASSPGLRGPQETQYF. CDR3 DNA sequence: TGTGCCAGCAGCCCTGGACTAAGGGGCCCCCAAGAGACCCAGTACTTC. The chain combines TRBV7-3 with TRBJ2-5, with a weak D call TRBD2 (6 bases). Germline V gene data show CDR1 as SGHTA and CDR2 as FQGTGA. Trimming took off 5 bases at V and 1 base at J, with 17 bases between the two ends. This CDR3 is built from 16 residues.

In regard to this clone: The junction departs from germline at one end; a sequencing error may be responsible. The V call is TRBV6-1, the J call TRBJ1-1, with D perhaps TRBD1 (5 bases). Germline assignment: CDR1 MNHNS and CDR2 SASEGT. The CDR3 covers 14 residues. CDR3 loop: CAGSGGRLPTVAFF. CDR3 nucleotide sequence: TGTGCCGGCAGTGGGGGACGCTTGCCCACGGTGGCTTTCTTT.

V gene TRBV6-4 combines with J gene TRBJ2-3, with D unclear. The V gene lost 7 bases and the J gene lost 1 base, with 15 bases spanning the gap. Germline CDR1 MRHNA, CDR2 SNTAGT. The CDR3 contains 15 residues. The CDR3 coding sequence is TGTGCCAGCATCCCCGGAACGGGCCGCACAGATACGCAGTATTTT. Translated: CASIPGTGRTDTQYF.

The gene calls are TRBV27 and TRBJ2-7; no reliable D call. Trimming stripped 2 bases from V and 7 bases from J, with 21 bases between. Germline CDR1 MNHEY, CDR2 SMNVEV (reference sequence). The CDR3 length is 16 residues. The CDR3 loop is CASSLIGFDRLGEQYF. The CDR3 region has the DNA TGTGCCAGCAGTTTAATAGGGTTTGACCGCCTGGGGGAGCAGTACTTC.

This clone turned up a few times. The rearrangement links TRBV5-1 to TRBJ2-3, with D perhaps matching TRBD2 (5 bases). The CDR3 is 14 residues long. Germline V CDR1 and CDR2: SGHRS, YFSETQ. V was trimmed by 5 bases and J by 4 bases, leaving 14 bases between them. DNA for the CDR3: TGCGCCAGCAGGAGCGAGGGATGGGCAGATACGCAGTATTTT. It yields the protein CASRSEGWADTQYF.

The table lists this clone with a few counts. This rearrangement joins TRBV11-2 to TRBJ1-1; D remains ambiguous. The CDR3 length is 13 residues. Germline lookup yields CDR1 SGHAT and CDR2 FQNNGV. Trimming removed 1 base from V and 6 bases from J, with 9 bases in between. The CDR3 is CASSLVTGSEAFF. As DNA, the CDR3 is TGTGCCAGCAGCTTAGTCACCGGGTCTGAAGCTTTCTTT. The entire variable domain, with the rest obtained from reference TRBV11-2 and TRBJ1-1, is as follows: EAGVAQSPRYKIIEKRQSVAFWCNPISGHATLYWYQQILGQGPKLLIQFQNNGVVDDSQLPKDRFSAERLKGVDSTLKIQPAKLEDSAVYLCASSLVTGSEAFFGQGTRLTVV.

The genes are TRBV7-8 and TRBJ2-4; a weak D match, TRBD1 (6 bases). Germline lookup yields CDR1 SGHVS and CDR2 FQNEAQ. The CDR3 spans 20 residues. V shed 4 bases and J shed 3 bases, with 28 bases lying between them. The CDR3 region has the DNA TGTGCCAGCAGCTCGGCCCAGTGGGGGCGAATTACGGACGACAAAAACATTCAGTACTTC. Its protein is CASSSAQWGRITDDKNIQYF. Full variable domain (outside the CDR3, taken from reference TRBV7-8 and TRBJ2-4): GAGVSQSPRYKVAKRGQDVALRCDPISGHVSLFWYQQALGQGPEFLTYFQNEAQLDKSGLPSDRFFAERPEGSVSTLKIQRTQQEDSAVYLCASSSAQWGRITDDKNIQYFGAGTRLSVL.

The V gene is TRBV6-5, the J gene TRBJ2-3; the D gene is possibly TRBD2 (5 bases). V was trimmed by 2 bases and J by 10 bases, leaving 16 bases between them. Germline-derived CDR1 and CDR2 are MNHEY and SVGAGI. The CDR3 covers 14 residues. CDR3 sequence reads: CASSYLYSRASQYF. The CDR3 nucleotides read TGTGCCAGCAGTTACCTTTATTCGAGGGCTTCGCAGTATTTT.